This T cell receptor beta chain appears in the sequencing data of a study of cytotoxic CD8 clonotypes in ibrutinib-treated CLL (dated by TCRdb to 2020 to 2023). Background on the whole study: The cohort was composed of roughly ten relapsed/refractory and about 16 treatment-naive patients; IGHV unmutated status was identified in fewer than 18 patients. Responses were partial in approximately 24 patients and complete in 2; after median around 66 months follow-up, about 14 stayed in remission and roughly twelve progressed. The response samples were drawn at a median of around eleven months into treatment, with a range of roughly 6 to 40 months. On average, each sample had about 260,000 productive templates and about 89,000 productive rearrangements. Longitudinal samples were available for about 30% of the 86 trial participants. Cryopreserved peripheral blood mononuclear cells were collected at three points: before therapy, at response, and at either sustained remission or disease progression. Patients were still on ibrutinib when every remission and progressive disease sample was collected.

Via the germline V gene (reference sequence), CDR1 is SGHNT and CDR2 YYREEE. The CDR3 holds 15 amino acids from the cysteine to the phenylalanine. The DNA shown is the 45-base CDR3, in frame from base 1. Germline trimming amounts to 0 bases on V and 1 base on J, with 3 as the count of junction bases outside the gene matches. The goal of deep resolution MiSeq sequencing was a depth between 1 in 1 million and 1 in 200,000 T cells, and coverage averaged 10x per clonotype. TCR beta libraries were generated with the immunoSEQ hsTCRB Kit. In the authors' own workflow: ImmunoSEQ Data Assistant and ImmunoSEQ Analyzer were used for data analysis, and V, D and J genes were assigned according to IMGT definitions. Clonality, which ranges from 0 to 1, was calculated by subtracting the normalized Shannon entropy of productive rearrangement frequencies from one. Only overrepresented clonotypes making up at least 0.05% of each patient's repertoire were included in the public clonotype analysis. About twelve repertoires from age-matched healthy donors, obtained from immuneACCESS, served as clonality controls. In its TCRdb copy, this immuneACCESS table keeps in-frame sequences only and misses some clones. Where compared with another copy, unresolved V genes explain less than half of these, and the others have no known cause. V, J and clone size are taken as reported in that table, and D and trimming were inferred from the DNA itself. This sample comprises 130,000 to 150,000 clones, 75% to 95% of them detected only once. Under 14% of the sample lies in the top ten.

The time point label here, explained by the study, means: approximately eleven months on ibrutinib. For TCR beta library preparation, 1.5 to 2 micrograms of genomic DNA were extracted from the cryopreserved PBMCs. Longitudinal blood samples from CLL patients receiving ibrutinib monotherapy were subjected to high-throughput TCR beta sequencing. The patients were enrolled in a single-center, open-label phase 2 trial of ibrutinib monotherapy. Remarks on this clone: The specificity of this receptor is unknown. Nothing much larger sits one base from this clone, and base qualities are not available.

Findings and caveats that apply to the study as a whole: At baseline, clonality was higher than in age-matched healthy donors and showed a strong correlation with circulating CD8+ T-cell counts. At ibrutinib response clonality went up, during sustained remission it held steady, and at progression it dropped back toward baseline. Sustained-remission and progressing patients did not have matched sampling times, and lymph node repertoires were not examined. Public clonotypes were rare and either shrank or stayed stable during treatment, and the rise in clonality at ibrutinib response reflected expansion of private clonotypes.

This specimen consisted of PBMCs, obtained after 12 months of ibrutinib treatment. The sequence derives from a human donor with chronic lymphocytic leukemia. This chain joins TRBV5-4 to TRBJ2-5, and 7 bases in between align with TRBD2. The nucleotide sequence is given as TGTGCCAGCAGCTTGGAAGGCGGGAGCCAAGAGACCCAGTACTTC. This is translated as CASSLEGGSQETQYF.